This passage covers 26 T cell receptor beta chains from one sample sequenced in a study of cytomegalovirus exposure and HLA in healthy donors. The PCR made use of 60 Vbeta and 13 Jbeta primers. Produced via immunoSEQ multiplex PCR; TCRdb's table is partial and in-frame only. The table records roughly 160,000 clones, about four fifths of them present only once. The sequenced sample consisted of PBMCs. Receptors were obtained from a male donor in good health and CMV-seropositive.

V usage is TRBV7-9 and J usage is TRBJ2-5; unclear D gene. Trimming took 3 bases from V and 5 from J, leaving 10 bases between them. The CDR3 spans 13 residues. The germline CDR1 and CDR2 sequences are SEHNR and FQNEAQ (reference sequence). In nucleotides, the CDR3 is TGTGCCAGCAGCTTTCGCGAGATCGAGACCCAGTACTTC. This gives the protein CASSFREIETQYF.

This clone turned up a few times. V gene TRBV7-4 combines with J gene TRBJ1-1; the match to TRBD1 covers 8 bases. Germline-derived CDR1 and CDR2 are SGHVT and SQSDAQ. Germline trimming cut 1 base from V and 0 bases from J; bases unmatched to any gene: 1. The CDR3 loop spans 15 amino acids. The chain's CDR3 is CASSLGTGMNTEAFF. The CDR3 DNA reads as TGTGCCAGCAGCTTAGGGACAGGGATGAACACTGAAGCTTTCTTT.

This clone was seen once. This chain connects TRBV19 to TRBJ1-1; D is possibly TRBD1 (5 bases). V was cut by 6 bases and J by 0 bases, with 11 bases left in between. The CDR3 contains 14 residues. Germline CDR1 and CDR2: LNHDA and SQIVND (reference sequence). The CDR3 region is CASREGPLNTEAFF. The CDR3 coding sequence is TGTGCCAGTAGGGAGGGACCTTTGAACACTGAAGCTTTCTTT. The whole variable domain, remainder taken from reference TRBV19 and TRBJ1-1, is DGGITQSPKYLFRKEGQNVTLSCEQNLNHDAMYWYRQDPGQGLRLIYYSQIVNDFQKGDIAEGYSVSREKKESFPLTVTSAQKNPTAFYLCASREGPLNTEAFFGQGTRLTVV.

This clone turned up a few times. The chain uses TRBV7-2 and TRBJ1-2; TRBD1 might be the D (5 bases). The V end lost 4 bases, the J end lost 4 bases, and 13 bases lay between the germline ends. The CDR3 spans 14 residues. CDR1 is SGHTA and CDR2 is FQGNSA in the germline V gene. The CDR3 DNA follows: TGTGCCAGCAGCTCGCCGACAGTTGCCTATGGCTACACCTTC. Its translation: CASSSPTVAYGYTF.

The chain is built from TRBV5-4 and TRBJ1-5; possible D gene TRBD1, 6 bases. Trimming cost V 4 bases and J 0 bases, with 8 bases left between them. The CDR3 contains 14 residues. Germline V CDR1 and CDR2: SGHNT, YYREEE (reference sequence). Written as DNA, the CDR3 is TGTGCCAGCAGCCAGGGGCCTAGCAATCAGCCCCAGCATTTT. It specifies CASSQGPSNQPQHF.

V and J are TRBV10-3 and TRBJ2-1, with 10 bases identical to TRBD2. J gave up 10 bases and V 2 bases, and 11 bases lay outside the gene matches. CDR3 size: 16 residues. Looked up from germline, CDR1 is ENHRY and CDR2 is SYGVKD. The CDR3 DNA reads TGTGCCATCAGTGAGGGTAGGCCTAGCGGGAGAGAGGAGCAGTTCTTC. Its protein product is CAISEGRPSGREEQFF.

This clone was recorded a few times. V is TRBV7-8 and J is TRBJ1-2, with a tentative D call TRBD1 (6 bases). The CDR3 totals 19 residues. Germline assignment: CDR1 SGHVS and CDR2 FQNEAQ. Trimming took off 0 bases at V and 0 bases at J, with 20 bases between the two ends. The CDR3 bases are TGTGCCAGCAGCTTAGCGGTTATTAGGGGGTCTCTCGCTAACTATGGCTACACCTTC. Amino acid sequence: CASSLAVIRGSLANYGYTF.

This rearrangement joins TRBV6-1 to TRBJ1-1; 7 bases are a match to TRBD1. CDR3 length: 16 residues. The V gene end was trimmed by 4 bases and the J gene end by 0 bases; junction bases not matched to a gene: 8. Germline V lookup: CDR1 MNHNS, CDR2 SASEGT. CDR3 coding DNA: TGTGCCAGCAGTGGCAGGGGGGCCTTCATGAACACTGAAGCTTTCTTT. Protein: CASSGRGAFMNTEAFF.

This sequence joins TRBV5-6 and TRBJ1-2; possible D gene TRBD1, 5 bases. This CDR3 contains 13 residues. Trimming shortened V by 0 bases and J by 8 bases, and 11 bases separated the two germline ends. The germline CDR1 and CDR2 sequences are SGHDT and YYEEEE. Here the CDR3 DNA reads TGTGCCAGCAGCTTGGCCCAGGGAGGCGGCTACACCTTC. This translates into CASSLAQGGGYTF.

This chain connects TRBV11-3 to TRBJ2-3; 12 nucleotides align to TRBD2. Germline CDR1 SGHNT, CDR2 YENEEA. This CDR3 has 18 residues. V shed 3 bases, J shed 4 bases, and the junction held 11 bases outside the gene matches. The CDR3 DNA is TGTGCCAGCAGCTTTGGTTCGGGTGCTAGCGGGGGGGCAGATACGCAGTATTTT. It specifies CASSFGSGASGGADTQYF.

The chain has TRBV28 and TRBJ2-7, with 7 bases lining up with TRBD1. The CDR3 is made up of 13 amino acids. Germline V gene sequence: CDR1 MDHEN, CDR2 SYDVKM. Trimming cost V 6 bases and J 3 bases; bases outside gene matches: 5. CDR3 amino acids: CASRGTESYEQYF. CDR3 DNA: TGTGCCAGCAGAGGGACAGAGAGCTACGAGCAGTACTTC.

The chain couples TRBV5-1 to TRBJ1-1; TRBD1 is a possible D gene (6 bases). In germline, CDR1 is SGHRS, CDR2 YFSETQ. This CDR3 comprises 16 residues. V was shortened by 4 bases and J by 0 bases, with 16 bases between the two germline ends. For the CDR3, the DNA is TGCGCCAGCAGCCCCGGGGGGCCGGGAATGAACACTGAAGCTTTCTTT. Amino acids: CASSPGGPGMNTEAFF.

The chain employs TRBV30 and TRBJ2-5; 7 positions agree with TRBD2. Per the germline V gene, CDR1 is GTSNPN and CDR2 is SVGIG (reference sequence). After removal of 2 bases from V and 1 base from J, the junction contained 16 bases not matched to a gene. This CDR3 is 18 amino acids long. CDR3 residues: CAWSKPRRGGQFQETQYF. CDR3 DNA: TGTGCCTGGAGTAAACCCCGTCGGGGAGGGCAATTCCAAGAGACCCAGTACTTC.

The chain's CDR3 is CASRIRKSYEQYF. CDR3 in DNA: TGTGCCAGCAGGATCAGGAAATCCTACGAGCAGTACTTC. V usage is TRBV28 and J usage is TRBJ2-7; D unclear. CDR1 is MDHEN and CDR2 is SYDVKM in the germline V gene. The CDR3 is 13 residues long. V shed 6 bases and J shed 1 base, with 10 bases lying between them.

The chain employs TRBV30 and TRBJ1-5; perhaps TRBD1 as D (5 bases). The ends were cut back, 4 bases at V and 0 bases at J, with 19 bases in the middle. Germline values: CDR1 GTSNPN, CDR2 SVGIG (reference sequence). The CDR3 spans 17 residues. CDR3 loop: CAWNRGPGKYSNQPQHF. DNA for the CDR3: TGTGCCTGGAATCGAGGACCAGGGAAATATAGCAATCAGCCCCAGCATTTT.

This sequence joins TRBV28 and TRBJ1-4; maybe TRBD1 (6 bases). The CDR3 spans 15 residues. Germline-derived CDR1 and CDR2 are MDHEN and SYDVKM. Trimming pared 6 bases from V and 4 bases from J, leaving 15 bases between. The CDR3 protein is CASRGGGQGNEKLFF. CDR3 DNA sequence: TGTGCCAGCAGGGGTGGGGGCCAGGGTAATGAAAAACTGTTTTTT.

As concerns this clone: Other DNA sequences from this sample encode an identical CDR3 as well. The chain's CDR3 is CASSVGSVSYEQYF. The DNA for the CDR3 is TGTGCCAGCAGCGTTGGCAGCGTCTCTTACGAGCAGTACTTC. V is TRBV9 and J is TRBJ2-7; D is unclear. The CDR3 consists of 14 residues. CDR1 and CDR2 (germline): SGDLS, YYNGEE. Trimming took 2 bases from V and 4 from J, leaving 13 bases between them.

The V gene is TRBV7-9, the J gene TRBJ2-1; possible D gene TRBD1, 6 bases. V lost 7 bases and J 10 bases, leaving 23 bases between the germline ends. Germline V CDR1 and CDR2: SEHNR, FQNEAQ (reference sequence). The CDR3 has 15 amino acids. The CDR3 bases are TGTGCCAGCACCAGGACAGCACAAATGATCCGGGAGCAGTTCTTC. Protein product: CASTRTAQMIREQFF.

This clone has only a few counts. The chain carries TRBV6-5 and TRBJ1-1, with D uncertain. CDR1 MNHEY and CDR2 SVGAGI come from the germline V gene. V gave up 0 bases and J gave up 0 bases, with 8 bases separating them. CDR3 size: 15 residues. The CDR3 here is CASSYSTFMNTEAFF. DNA of the CDR3: TGTGCCAGCAGTTACTCGACATTTATGAACACTGAAGCTTTCTTT.

V usage is TRBV11-3 and J usage is TRBJ2-1; D perhaps matches TRBD2 (7 bases). Per germline, CDR1 SGHNT and CDR2 YENEEA. V lost 1 base to trimming and J lost 4 bases, with 14 bases between them. The CDR3 has 16 amino acids. CDR3 sequence: CASSLGVGGGYNEQFF. The CDR3 DNA reads as TGTGCCAGCAGCTTAGGGGTAGGGGGGGGGTACAATGAGCAGTTCTTC.

The chain combines TRBV2 with TRBJ1-4; 12 nucleotides agree with TRBD1. Per germline, CDR1 SNHLY and CDR2 FYNNEI. The CDR3 totals 14 residues. Trimming cost V 6 bases and J 8 bases; bases outside gene matches: 4. The CDR3: CASRAGTGGEKLFF. For the CDR3, the DNA is TGTGCCAGCAGAGCCGGGACAGGGGGCGAAAAACTGTTTTTT. The full variable domain, in which reference TRBV2 and TRBJ1-4 provide the parts outside the CDR3, is EPEVTQTPSHQVTQMGQEVILRCVPISNHLYFYWYRQILGQKVEFLVSFYNNEISEKSEIFDDQFSVERPDGSNFTLKIRSTKLEDSAMYFCASRAGTGGEKLFFGSGTQLSVL.

This chain uses TRBV2 with TRBJ1-5, with D tentatively TRBD1 (6 bases). Germline V gives CDR1 SNHLY, CDR2 FYNNEI. The V gene lost 4 bases and the J gene lost 6 bases, with 13 bases spanning the gap. CDR3 length: 14 residues. This chain's CDR3 is CASSVIGGGQPQHF. CDR3 nucleotides: TGTGCCAGCAGTGTTATAGGGGGGGGTCAGCCCCAGCATTTT.

This rearrangement joins TRBV15 to TRBJ1-2, with 10 nucleotides matching TRBD1. CDR3 length equals 16 residues. Germline CDR1 LNHNV, CDR2 YYDKDF (reference sequence). The J segment lost 6 bases and the V segment lost 6 bases, leaving 13 bases of the junction unmatched. The CDR3 DNA is TGTGCCACCAGTATCAGAGGGGAAGGGACAGGGGATGGCTACACCTTC. Translation gives CATSIRGEGTGDGYTF. Using reference TRBV15 and TRBJ1-2 for the parts outside the CDR3, the full variable domain is DAMVIQNPRYQVTQFGKPVTLSCSQTLNHNVMYWYQQKSSQAPKLLFHYYDKDFNNEADTPDNFQSRRPNTSFCFLDIRSPGLGDTAMYLCATSIRGEGTGDGYTFGSGTRLTVV.

The DNA of the CDR3 is TGTGCCAGCAGTGAGGGGGGGATAGGGTACGAGCAGTACTTC. Translation: CASSEGGIGYEQYF. V is TRBV6-1 and J is TRBJ2-7; TRBD2 matches at 7 bases. CDR3 length: 14 amino acids. Germline CDR1 reads MNHNS; CDR2 reads SASEGT. J gave up 4 bases and V 3 bases, and 6 bases lay outside the gene matches.

The rearrangement uses TRBV7-9 and TRBJ2-2, with TRBD1 identical over 8 bases. V lost 6 bases and J lost 4; bases outside the gene matches: 7. The CDR3 is 15 amino acids. CDR1 SEHNR and CDR2 FQNEAQ come from the germline V gene (reference sequence). Here the CDR3 DNA reads TGTGCCAGCAGGAGTGACAGGGGATTCACCGGGGAGCTGTTTTTT. It specifies CASRSDRGFTGELFF.

This clone was seen only a few times. The rearrangement joins TRBV7-9 to TRBJ2-7; D remains ambiguous. The germline gives CDR1 SEHNR, CDR2 FQNEAQ (reference sequence). V lost 5 bases, J lost 3 bases, and 5 bases lay in between. This CDR3 contains 11 residues. The CDR3, as DNA: TGTGCCAGCAGCACCTACTACGAGCAGTACTTC. It specifies CASSTYYEQYF.